The 7 T cell receptor beta chains presented below share a single source sample, sequenced in a study of cytomegalovirus exposure and HLA in healthy donors. PCR involved 60 Vbeta and 13 Jbeta primers. The assay was immunoSEQ multiplex PCR, and TCRdb's table has in-frame clones only and misses some. The top ten hold 7% to 9.5% of the sample, which has 100,000 to 150,000 clones, around three quarters seen once. The sample was PBMCs. These receptors were taken from a man aged 30 to 45 in good health and CMV-seropositive.

This clone was counted a single time. The rearrangement joins TRBV7-3 to TRBJ2-1, with D tentatively TRBD2 (6 bases). Between the trimmed V and J ends, which lost 0 bases and 7 bases, there was a span of 13 bases. The CDR3 runs to 15 residues. Germline V gene sequence: CDR1 SGHTA, CDR2 FQGTGA. The CDR3 sequence: CASSLTGGAANEQFF. CDR3 DNA: TGTGCCAGCAGCTTAACGGGCGGGGCAGCGAATGAGCAGTTCTTC.

This clone was seen just once. V and J are TRBV10-1 and TRBJ2-7, with a tentative D call TRBD1 (5 bases). Trimming took off 4 bases at V and 5 bases at J, with 12 bases between the two ends. Germline CDR1 reads WNHNN; CDR2 reads SYGVQD (reference sequence). The CDR3 sequence is 13 residues long. CDR3 amino acids: CASSVGRANEQYF. DNA of the CDR3: TGCGCCAGCAGTGTCGGCAGGGCGAACGAGCAGTACTTC.

V gene TRBV13 combines with J gene TRBJ2-1; 10 bases match TRBD2. CDR1 PRHDT and CDR2 FYEKMQ come from the germline V gene (reference sequence). The CDR3 loop spans 16 amino acids. V lost 5 bases to trimming and J lost 9 bases; unmatched junction nucleotides: 13. The CDR3 sequence: CASSLYLASGGSEQFF. In nucleotides, the CDR3 is TGTGCCAGCAGCCTTTACCTCGCTAGCGGGGGAAGTGAGCAGTTCTTC.

The V call is TRBV5-6, the J call TRBJ1-6; D is undetermined. V lost 0 bases to trimming and J lost 7 bases, with 14 bases between them. Germline loops: CDR1 SGHDT, CDR2 YYEEEE. The CDR3 contains 16 residues. The CDR3, as DNA: TGTGCCAGCAGCTTGGCCGGCGGGGAGGTAAATTCACCCCTCCACTTT. Its protein product is CASSLAGGEVNSPLHF. The full variable domain, rest sourced from reference TRBV5-6 and TRBJ1-6, is DAGVTQSPTHLIKTRGQQVTLRCSPKSGHDTVSWYQQALGQGPQFIFQYYEEEERQRGNFPDRFSGHQFPNYSSELNVNALLLGDSALYLCASSLAGGEVNSPLHFGNGTRLTVT.

V and J are TRBV1 and TRBJ1-6. TRBV1 constitutes a pseudogene. The CDR3 sequence is 17 residues long. The CDR3 sequence is CTSSQEKPSSYNSPLHF. Here the CDR3 DNA reads TGCACCAGCAGCCAAGAGAAACCTAGCTCCTATAATTCACCCCTCCACTTT.

The chain links TRBV4-1 to TRBJ1-6; D not resolved. V was cut by 3 bases and J by 9 bases, with 12 bases left in between. This CDR3 is built from 14 residues. Germline assignment: CDR1 MGHRA and CDR2 YSYEKL. CDR3 region: CASSHRAAGSPLHF. The CDR3 DNA reads as TGCGCCAGCAGCCATCGAGCCGCCGGTTCACCCCTCCACTTT.

This clone has a handful of counts. The V gene is TRBV6-5, the J gene TRBJ1-1; TRBD1 might be the D (5 bases). Trimming pared 2 bases from V and 0 bases from J, leaving 13 bases between. CDR1 is MNHEY and CDR2 is SVGAGI in the germline V gene. The CDR3 runs to 16 residues. CDR3 sequence reads: CASSYPGGSMNTEAFF. For the CDR3, the DNA is TGTGCCAGCAGTTACCCCGGGGGAAGTATGAACACTGAAGCTTTCTTT.